This TCR beta chain was sequenced during a study of blood T cells in healthy people across ages. Notes on the study in general: Both naive CD4+ cell counts and diversity were greater in long-lived donors than in aged donors.

The authors ran a second PCR of roughly 6 to 12 cycles using a sample-barcoded 5' primer and a J-beta primer mix. Sequencing recovered at least 2.5 million CDR3-containing paired-end reads from each sample. One entry per CDR3 protein, called by TCRdb with MiXCR from the 5' RACE reads. The sample lists over 600,000 distinct CDR3 sequences; roughly 46% were seen once. A word on this clonotype: The antigen is undetermined.

Per the germline V gene, CDR1 is SGHTA and CDR2 is FQGNSA. The V and J ends lost 5 bases and 4 bases respectively, with 8 bases between them. This CDR3 region has 12 residues. J is TRBJ1-2 and V is TRBV7-2; weak D call: TRBD1 (6 bases). Sequencing used blood. The receptor comes from a man older than 75 in good health. The DNA for the CDR3 is TGTGCCAGCAGCAAGGACAGCTATGGCTACACCTTC. Translation: CASSKDSYGYTF.